Each of the 7 T cell receptor beta chains below was sequenced from the same sample in a study of shared clonotypes between healthy human individuals. Measured with immunoSEQ multiplex PCR; TCRdb has only the in-frame clones, and not every one. The sample has roughly 1,600,000 clones; around 98.5% are singletons. Input material: naive CD4+ T cells sorted from blood. Subset of the sample: CD45RA+ positively selected. These receptors came from a man younger than 40 in good health.

The genes are TRBV7-8 and TRBJ1-1; D is unresolved. The CDR3 runs 14 residues. Germline V gene data show CDR1 as SGHVS and CDR2 as FQNEAQ. V lost 0 bases to trimming and J lost 7 bases, with 12 bases between them. The CDR3 DNA reads as TGTGCCAGCAGCTTAGCAGCGTCAGCCTATGAAGCTTTCTTT. It codes for CASSLAASAYEAFF.

The genes are TRBV7-9 and TRBJ2-7; D call uncertain. Germline CDR1 SEHNR, CDR2 FQNEAQ (reference sequence). The CDR3 contains 15 residues. V lost 2 bases and J 4 bases, leaving 15 bases between the germline ends. DNA for the CDR3: TGTGCCAGCAGCTTAAGCCTCAATAATATTTACGAGCAGTACTTC. This codes for CASSLSLNNIYEQYF.

CDR3 loop: CASSTRQGRTAFF. Written as DNA, the CDR3 is TGTGCCAGCAGCACCCGACAGGGACGGACAGCTTTCTTT. V gene TRBV7-3 combines with J gene TRBJ1-1; TRBD1 agrees at 7 bases. The CDR3 has 13 amino acids. Trimming at V came to 5 bases and at J to 10 bases, leaving 10 bases not matched to a gene. Germline lookup yields CDR1 SGHTA and CDR2 FQGTGA.

The CDR3: CASSLQGAGYNSPLHF. The CDR3 nucleotides are TGTGCCAGTAGTCTACAGGGGGCAGGCTATAATTCACCCCTCCACTTT. The V gene is TRBV19, the J gene TRBJ1-6; TRBD1 agrees at 9 bases. CDR1 is LNHDA and CDR2 is SQIVND in the germline V gene (reference sequence). J lost 3 bases, V lost 5 bases, and 5 bases had no gene match. The length of the CDR3 is 16 residues. Full variable domain (missing parts from reference TRBV19 and TRBJ1-6): DGGITQSPKYLFRKEGQNVTLSCEQNLNHDAMYWYRQDPGQGLRLIYYSQIVNDFQKGDIAEGYSVSREKKESFPLTVTSAQKNPTAFYLCASSLQGAGYNSPLHFGNGTRLTVT.

This clone was seen just once. This chain joins TRBV6-5 and TRBJ1-4; no reliable D call. This CDR3 has 13 residues. V lost 6 bases to trimming and J lost 6 bases, with 11 bases between them. Germline V lookup: CDR1 MNHEY, CDR2 SVGAGI. DNA of the CDR3: TGTGCCAGCAGAGCCTCGCGGTATGAAAAACTGTTTTTT. Amino acids: CASRASRYEKLFF.

The gene calls are TRBV15 and TRBJ1-5; D is unresolved. V dropped 0 bases and J dropped 6 bases, with 6 bases sitting between them. This CDR3 has 13 residues. Germline CDR1 LNHNV, CDR2 YYDKDF (reference sequence). The CDR3 protein is CATSRDLSQPQHF. CDR3 bases: TGTGCCACCAGCAGAGATCTTAGTCAGCCCCAGCATTTT.

This rearrangement joins TRBV5-1 to TRBJ2-1; D remains ambiguous. Germline V lookup: CDR1 SGHRS, CDR2 YFSETQ. This CDR3 contains 13 residues. Deletions cut 0 bases from V and 5 bases from J, with 6 bases between. This CDR3 is CASSLAANNEQFF. CDR3 nucleotide sequence: TGCGCCAGCAGCTTGGCGGCCAACAATGAGCAGTTCTTC.